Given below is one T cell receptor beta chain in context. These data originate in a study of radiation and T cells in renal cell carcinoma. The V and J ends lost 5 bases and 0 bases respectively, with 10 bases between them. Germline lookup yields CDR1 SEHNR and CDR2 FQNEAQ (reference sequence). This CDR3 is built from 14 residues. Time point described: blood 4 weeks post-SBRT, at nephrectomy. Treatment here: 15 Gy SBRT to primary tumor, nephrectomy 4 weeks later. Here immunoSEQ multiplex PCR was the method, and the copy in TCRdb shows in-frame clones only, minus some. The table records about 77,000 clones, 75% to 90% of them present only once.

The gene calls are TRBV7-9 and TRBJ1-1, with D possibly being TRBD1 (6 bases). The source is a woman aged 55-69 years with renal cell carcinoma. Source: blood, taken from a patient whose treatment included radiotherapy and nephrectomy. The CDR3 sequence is CASSPGTLNTEAFF. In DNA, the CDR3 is TGTGCCAGCAGCCCCGGGACACTGAACACTGAAGCTTTCTTT.